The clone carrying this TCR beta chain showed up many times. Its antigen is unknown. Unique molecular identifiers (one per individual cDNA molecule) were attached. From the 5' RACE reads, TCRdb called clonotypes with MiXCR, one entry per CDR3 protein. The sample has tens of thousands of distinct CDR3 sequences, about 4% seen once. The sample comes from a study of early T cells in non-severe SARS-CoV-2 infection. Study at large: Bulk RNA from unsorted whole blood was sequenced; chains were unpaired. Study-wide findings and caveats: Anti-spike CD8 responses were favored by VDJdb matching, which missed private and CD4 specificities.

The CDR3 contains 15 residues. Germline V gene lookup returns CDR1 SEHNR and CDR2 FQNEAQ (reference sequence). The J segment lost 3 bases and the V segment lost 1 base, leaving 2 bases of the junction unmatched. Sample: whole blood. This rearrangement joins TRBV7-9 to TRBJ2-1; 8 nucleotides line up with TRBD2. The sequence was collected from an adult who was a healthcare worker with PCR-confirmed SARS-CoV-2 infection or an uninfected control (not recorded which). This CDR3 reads CASSLVLADYNEQFF. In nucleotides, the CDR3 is TGTGCCAGCAGCTTAGTACTAGCGGACTACAATGAGCAGTTCTTC. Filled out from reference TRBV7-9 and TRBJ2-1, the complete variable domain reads DTGVSQNPRHKITKRGQNVTFRCDPISEHNRLYWYRQTLGQGPEFLTYFQNEAQLEKSRLLSDRFSAERPKGSFSTLEIQRTEQGDSAMYLCASSLVLADYNEQFFGPGTRLTVL.